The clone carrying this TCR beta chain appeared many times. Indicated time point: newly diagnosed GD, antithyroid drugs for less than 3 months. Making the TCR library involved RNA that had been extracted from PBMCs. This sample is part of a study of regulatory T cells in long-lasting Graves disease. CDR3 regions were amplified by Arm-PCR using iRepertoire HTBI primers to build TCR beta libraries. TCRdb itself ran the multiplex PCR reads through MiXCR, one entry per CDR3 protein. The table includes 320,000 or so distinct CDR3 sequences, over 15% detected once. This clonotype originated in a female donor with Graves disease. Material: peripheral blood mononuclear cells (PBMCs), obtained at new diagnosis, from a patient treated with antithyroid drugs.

The CDR3 DNA reads as TGTGCCAGCAGCTCGACACCTAGCACAGATACGCAGTATTTT. Translating gives CASSSTPSTDTQYF. The chain carries TRBV5-5 and TRBJ2-3; no firm D call. Trimming took off 3 bases at V and 0 bases at J, with 8 bases between the two ends. CDR1 and CDR2 from the germline V gene are SGHKS and YYEKEE (reference sequence). The CDR3 runs to 14 residues.